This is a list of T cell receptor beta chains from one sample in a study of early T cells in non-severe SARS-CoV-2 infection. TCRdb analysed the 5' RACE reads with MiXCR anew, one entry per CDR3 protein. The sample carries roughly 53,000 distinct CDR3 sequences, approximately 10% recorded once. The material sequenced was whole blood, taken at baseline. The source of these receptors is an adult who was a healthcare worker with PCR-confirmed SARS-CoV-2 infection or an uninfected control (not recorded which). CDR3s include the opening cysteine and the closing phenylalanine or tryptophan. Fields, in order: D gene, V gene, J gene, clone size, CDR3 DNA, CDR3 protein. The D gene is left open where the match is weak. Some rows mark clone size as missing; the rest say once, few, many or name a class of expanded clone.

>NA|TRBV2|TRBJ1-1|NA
TGTGCCAGCAGTGAGGTGGGATCCACTGAAGCTTTCTTT
CASSEVGSTEAFF
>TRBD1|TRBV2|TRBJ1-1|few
TGTGCCAGCAGAAAAGCAGGGGGCGCGTACACTGAAGCTTTCTTT
CASRKAGGAYTEAFF
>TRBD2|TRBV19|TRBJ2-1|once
TGTGCCAGTTGCGCGGGGGGCCCTGTTACTGAGCAGTTCTTC
CASCAGGPVTEQFF
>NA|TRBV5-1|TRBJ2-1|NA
TGCGCCAGCAGCCCGAGGGGGGAGTCGGATGAGCAGTTCTTC
CASSPRGESDEQFF
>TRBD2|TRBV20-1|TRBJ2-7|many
TGCAGTGCGGACACTAGCGGGAGGGCGAATTACGAGCAGTACTTC
CSADTSGRANYEQYF
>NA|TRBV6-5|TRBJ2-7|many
TGTGCCAGCAGTTATAACGGGCATTACGAGCAGTACTTC
CASSYNGHYEQYF
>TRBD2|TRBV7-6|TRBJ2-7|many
TGTGCCAGCAGCCCCAGCGGGAGCTCCTACGAGCAGTACTTC
CASSPSGSSYEQYF
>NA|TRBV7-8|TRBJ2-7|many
TGTGCCAGCAGCTCCTACTCCGCTTACGAGCAGTACTTC
CASSSYSAYEQYF
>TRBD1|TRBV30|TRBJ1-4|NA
TGTGCCTGGGGGAGGACAGGGGGCTCGCAAGGAGCTAATGAAAAACTGTTTTTT
CAWGRTGGSQGANEKLFF
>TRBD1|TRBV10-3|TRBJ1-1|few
TGTGCCGTAAACCTGGGACAGGGGCACATGAACACTGAAGCTTTCTTT
CAVNLGQGHMNTEAFF
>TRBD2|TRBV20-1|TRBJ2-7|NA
TGCAGTGCTAGGGGACTAGCGATAACCTACGAGCAGTACTTC
CSARGLAITYEQYF
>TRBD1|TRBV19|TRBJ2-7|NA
TGTGCCAGTAGTATAATCTGGCAGGGGGACTCCTACGAGCAGTACTTC
CASSIIWQGDSYEQYF
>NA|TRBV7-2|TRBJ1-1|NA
TGTGCCAGCAGCTTAGGCAGGAATCTGAACACTGAAGCTTTCTTT
CASSLGRNLNTEAFF
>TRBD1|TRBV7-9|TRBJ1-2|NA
TGTGCCAGCAGCTTGGTGGCAGGGGGCAACTATGGCTACACCTTC
CASSLVAGGNYGYTF
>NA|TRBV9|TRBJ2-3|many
TGTGCCAGCAGCGTATCCGCAGATACGCAGTATTTT
CASSVSADTQYF
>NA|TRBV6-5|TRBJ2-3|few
TGTGCCAGCAGCTCGTACTCGCTAGTGGACACAGATACGCAGTATTTT
CASSSYSLVDTDTQYF
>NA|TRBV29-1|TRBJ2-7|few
TGCAGCGTATTAAAACAGGGCACCTACGAGCAGTACTTC
CSVLKQGTYEQYF
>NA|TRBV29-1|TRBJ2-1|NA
TGCAGCGTTTTTTCCCGGGACGGGAGCTCCTACAATGAGCAGTTCTTC
CSVFSRDGSSYNEQFF
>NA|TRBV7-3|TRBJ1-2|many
TGTGCCAGCAGCCCTGGGGGGATCTCTGGCTACACCTTC
CASSPGGISGYTF
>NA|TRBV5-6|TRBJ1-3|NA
TGTGCCAGCAGCCCTGGGACACCTGGAAACACCATATATTTT
CASSPGTPGNTIYF
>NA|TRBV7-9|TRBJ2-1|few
TGTGCCAGCAGCTACCGACTACCCGGGAGTAATGAGCAGTTCTTC
CASSYRLPGSNEQFF
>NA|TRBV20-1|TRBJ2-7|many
TGCAGTGCTAGAGCGGGGGAATGGTCCGAGCAGTACTTC
CSARAGEWSEQYF
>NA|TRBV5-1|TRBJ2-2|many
TGCGCCAGCAGCTTGGGGCTGCTGAACACCGGGGAGCTGTTTTTT
CASSLGLLNTGELFF
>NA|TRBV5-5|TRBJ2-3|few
TGTGCCAGCAGCCAAGGGATCACAGATACGCAGTATTTT
CASSQGITDTQYF
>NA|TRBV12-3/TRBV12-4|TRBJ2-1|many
TGTGCCAGCAGCGGGGGCGGGGACCTCTACAATGAGCAGTTCTTC
CASSGGGDLYNEQFF
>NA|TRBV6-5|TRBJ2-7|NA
TGTGCCAGCAGTTACGGAAGGGACTCCTACGAGCAGTACTTC
CASSYGRDSYEQYF
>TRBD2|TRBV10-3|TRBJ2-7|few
TGTGCCATCAGTGACCCGGGACTAGCGGGAGGAAAGCCCTACGAGCAGTACTTC
CAISDPGLAGGKPYEQYF
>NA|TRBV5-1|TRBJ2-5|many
TGCGCCAGCAGCTTGGGACAGAGAGAGACCCAGTACTTC
CASSLGQRETQYF
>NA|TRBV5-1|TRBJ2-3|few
TGCGCCAGCAGGTCCGACCAGAGAGATACGCAGTATTTT
CASRSDQRDTQYF
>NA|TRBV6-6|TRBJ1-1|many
TGTGCCAGCAGCCCGGGCGACACTGAAGCTTTCTTT
CASSPGDTEAFF
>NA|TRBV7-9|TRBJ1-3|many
TGTGCCAGCAGCCCGTCTCGGGGGGTAGGCGGAAACACCATATATTTT
CASSPSRGVGGNTIYF
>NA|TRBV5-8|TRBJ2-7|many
TGTGCCAGCAGCTTGGGTGCGTTGAAAGAGCAGTACTTC
CASSLGALKEQYF
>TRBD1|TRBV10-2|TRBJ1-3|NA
TGCGCCAGCGCCGGACAGGGAAATGGAAACACCATATATTTT
CASAGQGNGNTIYF
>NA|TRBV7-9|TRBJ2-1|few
TGTGCCAGCAGCTTTGGACTCTCCGGCTATGAGCAGTTCTTC
CASSFGLSGYEQFF
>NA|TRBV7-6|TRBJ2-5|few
TGTGCCAGCAGCTCCCGCTCATACCGATATCAAGAGACCCAGTACTTC
CASSSRSYRYQETQYF
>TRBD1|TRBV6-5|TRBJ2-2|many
TGTGCCAGCAGTTACTCGGACAGGGGGGCCGGGGAGCTGTTTTTT
CASSYSDRGAGELFF